These 24 T cell receptor beta chains were all obtained from the same sample, sequenced in a study of cytotoxic CD8 clonotypes in ibrutinib-treated CLL. Using immunoSEQ multiplex PCR, the repertoire was profiled, and TCRdb retains in-frame clones only, with some absent. The repertoire holds approximately 50,000 clones, 54% seen once, with around 25% in the top ten. This specimen consisted of PBMCs, obtained at disease progression, from a patient treated with ibrutinib. These TCRs come from a human donor with chronic lymphocytic leukemia.

A few counts support this clone. The gene calls are TRBV7-9 and TRBJ1-2, with 7 nucleotides matching TRBD1. Trimming removed 3 bases from V and 3 bases from J; junction bases left unmatched: 10. Germline V gene lookup returns CDR1 SEHNR and CDR2 FQNEAQ (reference sequence). The CDR3 extends over 16 amino acids. The CDR3 bases are TGTGCCAGCAGCTTTGAGGGACAGTACACCGACTATGGCTACACCTTC. Protein: CASSFEGQYTDYGYTF.

This chain connects TRBV12-5 to TRBJ2-7; 9 bases fit TRBD2. This CDR3 spans 13 amino acids. Per the germline V gene, CDR1 is LGHNT and CDR2 is FRNRAP. The ends lost 5 bases at V and 5 bases at J; junction bases unmatched: 4. The CDR3 coding sequence is TGTGCTAGTGGTACCCGGACTAGCGACGAGCAGTACTTC. Translation: CASGTRTSDEQYF.

The rearrangement links TRBV18 to TRBJ2-5, with D uncertain. CDR1 is KGHSH and CDR2 is LQKENI in the germline V gene. Trimming left V 3 bases short and J 0 bases short, with 11 bases between. The CDR3 runs 15 residues. The CDR3: CASSPPEQYQETQYF. CDR3 coding DNA: TGTGCCAGCTCACCGCCTGAACAGTACCAAGAGACCCAGTACTTC. Complete variable domain (other parts from reference TRBV18 and TRBJ2-5): NAGVMQNPRHLVRRRGQEARLRCSPMKGHSHVYWYRQLPEEGLKFMVYLQKENIIDESGMPKERFSAEFPKEGPSILRIQQVVRGDSAAYFCASSPPEQYQETQYFGPGTRLLVL.

The gene calls are TRBV4-1 and TRBJ2-3; D gene uncertain. CDR1 is MGHRA and CDR2 is YSYEKL in the germline V gene. The CDR3 length is 13 residues. V was shortened by 1 base and J by 4 bases, with 6 bases between the two germline ends. The DNA of the CDR3 is TGCGCCAGCAGCCAAGGAGATGCAGATACGCAGTATTTT. It encodes CASSQGDADTQYF.

This clone was counted many times. The chain has TRBV6-5 and TRBJ1-2; maybe TRBD1 (6 bases). Germline V gene sequence: CDR1 MNHEY, CDR2 SVGAGI. The germline V and J ends were trimmed by 5 bases and 8 bases, with 18 bases remaining between them. This CDR3 region has 14 residues. The CDR3 reads CASSVNRGEYGYTF. CDR3 DNA: TGTGCCAGCAGTGTTAATAGGGGGGAGTACGGCTACACCTTC.

This clone was seen a few times. The J gene is TRBJ1-5, the V gene TRBV18, with D maybe TRBD1 (6 bases). CDR3 length: 15 residues. Germline loops: CDR1 KGHSH, CDR2 LQKENI. V was clipped by 3 bases and J by 1 base, with 10 bases between them. The CDR3 spells CASSPTGGSNQPQHF. CDR3 nucleotide sequence: TGTGCCAGCTCACCGACAGGTGGGAGCAATCAGCCCCAGCATTTT.

J is TRBJ2-7 and V is TRBV4-2; 7 bases map to TRBD2. Trimming cost V 0 bases and J 1 base; bases outside gene matches: 6. The CDR3 length is 16 residues. Germline values: CDR1 LGHNA, CDR2 YNFKEQ. CDR3 region: CASSQDHGRGSYEQYF. The CDR3 DNA is TGTGCCAGCAGCCAAGATCACGGGCGGGGGTCCTACGAGCAGTACTTC.

This chain joins TRBV9 and TRBJ2-2; D is perhaps TRBD2 (5 bases). V was clipped by 4 bases and J by 1 base, with 11 bases between them. This CDR3 has 15 amino acids. In germline, CDR1 is SGDLS, CDR2 YYNGEE. The CDR3 reads CASSSGLMNTGELFF. The CDR3 DNA reads TGTGCCAGCAGCTCCGGACTTATGAACACCGGGGAGCTGTTTTTT.

The chain is built from TRBV7-2 and TRBJ1-1; 7 bases line up with TRBD1. The V and J ends lost 1 base and 10 bases, in that order; junction bases with no gene match: 9. CDR3 length: 14 amino acids. Germline CDR1 reads SGHTA; CDR2 reads FQGNSA. CDR3 loop: CASSLGSGGVRAFF. CDR3 coding DNA: TGTGCCAGCAGCTTAGGGTCAGGGGGAGTGAGAGCTTTCTTT.

This clone appeared once. V and J are TRBV7-2 and TRBJ2-2; D is ambiguous. The CDR3 is 14 amino acids. Trimming removed 4 bases from V and 4 bases from J, with 10 bases in between. Germline V gene lookup returns CDR1 SGHTA and CDR2 FQGNSA. CDR3 bases: TGTGCCAGCAGCTCCCAAGGTAGCACCGGGGAGCTGTTTTTT. It specifies CASSSQGSTGELFF. Drawing the rest from reference TRBV7-2 and TRBJ2-2, the complete variable domain is GAGVSQSPSNKVTEKGKDVELRCDPISGHTALYWYRQSLGQGLEFLIYFQGNSAPDKSGLPSDRFSAERTGGSVSTLTIQRTQQEDSAVYLCASSSQGSTGELFFGEGSRLTVL.

The sample holds one count of this clone. Here the CDR3 reads CSVSPAQAQETQYF. DNA for the CDR3: TGCAGCGTTAGCCCCGCGCAGGCGCAAGAGACCCAGTACTTC. The chain uses TRBV29-1 and TRBJ2-5; D gene uncertain. V was pared by 5 bases and J by 2 bases, with 15 bases between. The CDR3 totals 14 residues. The germline CDR1 and CDR2 sequences are SQVTM and ANQGSEA.

This clone occurred a few times. The chain links TRBV7-2 to TRBJ2-7; maybe TRBD2 (5 bases). The CDR3 runs 12 residues. Trimming cost V 3 bases and J 5 bases, with 8 bases left between them. The germline V gene has CDR1 SGHTA and CDR2 FQGNSA. The CDR3 DNA reads as TGTGCCAGCAGCTTGTACGGGAACGAGCAGTACTTC. Its protein product is CASSLYGNEQYF.

The rearrangement uses TRBV19 and TRBJ1-2; 8 positions match TRBD1. This CDR3 has 17 amino acids. J was trimmed by 0 bases and V by 4 bases; bases with no gene match: 10. The germline V gene has CDR1 LNHDA and CDR2 SQIVND (reference sequence). CDR3 sequence: CASSTGTGVRANYGYTF. CDR3 in DNA: TGTGCCAGTAGTACCGGGACAGGTGTAAGAGCTAACTATGGCTACACCTTC.

V gene TRBV19 combines with J gene TRBJ2-1; the match to TRBD1 covers 12 bases. V lost 4 bases and J lost 8; bases outside the gene matches: 6. The germline V gene encodes CDR1 LNHDA and CDR2 SQIVND (reference sequence). The CDR3 is 15 amino acids. Written as DNA, the CDR3 is TGTGCCAGTAGTACCGGGACAGGGGGCGTGCATGAGCAGTTCTTC. As protein: CASSTGTGGVHEQFF.

This clone appeared a few times. This rearrangement joins TRBV30 to TRBJ2-5, with 10 bases fitting TRBD2. The CDR3 totals 13 residues. The junction had 8 bases not matched to a gene; V was cut back by 8 bases and J by 5 bases. CDR1 and CDR2 from the germline V gene are GTSNPN and SVGIG (reference sequence). The CDR3 spells CARSAGGLETQYF. The DNA for the CDR3 is TGTGCCAGATCAGCGGGGGGGCTCGAGACCCAGTACTTC. The whole variable domain, filled in from reference TRBV30 and TRBJ2-5, reads SQTIHQWPATLVQPVGSPLSLECTVEGTSNPNLYWYRQAAGRGLQLLFYSVGIGQISSEVPQNLSASRPQDRQFILSSKKLLLSDSGFYLCARSAGGLETQYFGPGTRLLVL.

The chain is built from TRBV11-2 and TRBJ2-7; 9 positions agree with TRBD1. With V trimmed by 4 bases and J by 2 bases, 9 bases remained unmatched. The CDR3 is made up of 16 amino acids. The germline CDR1 and CDR2 sequences are SGHAT and FQNNGV. The CDR3 sequence: CASSWPRDRVTYEQYF. The CDR3 DNA reads TGTGCCAGCAGCTGGCCCCGGGACAGGGTCACCTACGAGCAGTACTTC.

This chain uses TRBV9 with TRBJ2-3; 16 bases are a match to TRBD2. V lost 4 bases and J lost 1; bases outside the gene matches: 3. The CDR3 runs to 17 residues. Germline CDR1 and CDR2: SGDLS and YYNGEE. The CDR3 region has the DNA TGTGCCAGCAGCAAGGGACTAGCGGGAGGGCGCACAGATACGCAGTATTTT. Encoded protein: CASSKGLAGGRTDTQYF.

V usage is TRBV6-5 and J usage is TRBJ1-4; D might be TRBD1 (6 bases). Between the trimmed V and J ends, which lost 6 bases and 8 bases, there was a span of 19 bases. The CDR3 extends over 15 amino acids. Germline CDR1 and CDR2: MNHEY and SVGAGI. CDR3 sequence: CASRELQGLSEKLFF. The CDR3 DNA reads as TGTGCCAGCAGAGAATTACAGGGACTTAGCGAAAAACTGTTTTTT.

The V call is TRBV30, the J call TRBJ1-6; TRBD1 matches at 7 bases. The CDR3 is 14 amino acids. The germline gives CDR1 GTSNPN, CDR2 SVGIG (reference sequence). V shed 0 bases, J shed 11 bases, and the junction held 7 bases outside the gene matches. The CDR3 is CAWSVGQGDTPLHF. CDR3 bases: TGTGCCTGGAGTGTAGGGCAGGGGGACACACCCCTCCACTTT.

The V call is TRBV5-4, the J call TRBJ1-1, with 7 nucleotides matching TRBD1. The CDR3 consists of 14 residues. Germline CDR1 and CDR2: SGHNT and YYREEE (reference sequence). V lost 2 bases, J lost 4 bases, and 5 bases stayed unmatched. CDR3 DNA sequence: TGTGCCAGCAGCTTCGCGACAGGGAGCACTGAAGCTTTCTTT. It specifies CASSFATGSTEAFF.

V usage is TRBV27 and J usage is TRBJ1-5, with a tentative D call TRBD1 (5 bases). In germline, CDR1 is MNHEY, CDR2 SMNVEV (reference sequence). This CDR3 is 14 amino acids long. V shed 2 bases and J shed 4 bases, with 9 bases lying between them. This CDR3 reads CASSLDRGNQPQHF. The DNA for the CDR3 is TGTGCCAGCAGTTTAGATCGGGGGAATCAGCCCCAGCATTTT.

The rearrangement joins TRBV28 to TRBJ1-2, with TRBD1 matching 8 bases. Trimming took 8 bases from V and 8 from J; bases not matched to a gene: 13. The CDR3 length is 14 residues. Germline V gene sequence: CDR1 MDHEN, CDR2 SYDVKM. The CDR3 DNA sequence: TGTGCCAGCCAGGACAGGGCCTATCGTAAAGGCTACACCTTC. Translating gives CASQDRAYRKGYTF.

The rearrangement joins TRBV2 to TRBJ2-2; D gene uncertain. Germline CDR1 is SNHLY and CDR2 is FYNNEI. V was trimmed by 3 bases and J by 2 bases, leaving 16 bases between them. The CDR3 contains 17 residues. The CDR3 reads CASSESSGWRNTGELFF. For the CDR3, the DNA is TGTGCCAGCAGTGAGTCTTCCGGGTGGAGAAACACCGGGGAGCTGTTTTTT.

CDR3 protein: CASSITRDSPDEQFF. The DNA of the CDR3 is TGTGCCAGCAGCATCACGAGAGACAGCCCGGATGAGCAGTTCTTC. V is TRBV7-2 and J is TRBJ2-1; a possible D gene is TRBD1 (5 bases). Trimming stripped 5 bases from V and 8 bases from J, with 19 bases between. This CDR3 contains 15 residues. The germline V gene encodes CDR1 SGHTA and CDR2 FQGNSA.